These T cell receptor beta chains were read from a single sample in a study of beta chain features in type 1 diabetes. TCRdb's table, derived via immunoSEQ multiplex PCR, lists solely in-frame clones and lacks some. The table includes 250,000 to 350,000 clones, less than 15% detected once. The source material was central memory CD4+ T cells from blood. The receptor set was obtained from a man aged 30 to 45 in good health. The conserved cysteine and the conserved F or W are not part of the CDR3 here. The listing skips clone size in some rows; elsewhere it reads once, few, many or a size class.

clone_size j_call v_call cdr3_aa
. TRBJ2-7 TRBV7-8 ASGLGRGSYEQY
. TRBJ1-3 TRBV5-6 ASSLGLLSGNTIY
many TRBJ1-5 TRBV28 ASRAGGPNQPQH
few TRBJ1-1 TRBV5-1 ASSLGTGSNTEAF
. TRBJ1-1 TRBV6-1 ASSAGGTGWGAF
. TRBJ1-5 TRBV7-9 ASSFGGGASNQPQR
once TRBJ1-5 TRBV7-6 ASSPDRDQPQH
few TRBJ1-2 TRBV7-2 ATQTGHGWLGANYGYT
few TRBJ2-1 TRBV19 ASSSPTAGHYNEQF
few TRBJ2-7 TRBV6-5 ASSGGWGLSYEQY
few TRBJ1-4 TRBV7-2 ASRKSLDEKLF
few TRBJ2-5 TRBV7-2 ASSSAKETQY
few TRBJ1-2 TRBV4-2 ASSQELRVNYGYT
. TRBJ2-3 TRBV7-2 ASSLEFGDTQY
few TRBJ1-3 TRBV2 ASSLQGALSTIY
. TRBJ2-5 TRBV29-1 SVERQPKETQY
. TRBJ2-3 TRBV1 TSSQTRGVARTDTQY
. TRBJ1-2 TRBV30 AWSGGPYGYT
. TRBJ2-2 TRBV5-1 ASSLGPGGDTGELF
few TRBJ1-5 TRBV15 ATSSQGRSNQPQH
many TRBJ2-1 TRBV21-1 ASSCYQGTGVCYNEQF
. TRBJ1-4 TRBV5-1 ASSWGDRTTNEKLF
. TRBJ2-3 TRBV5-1 ASSSNGGGDTQY
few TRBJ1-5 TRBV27 ASSLSHGNQPQH
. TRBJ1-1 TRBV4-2 ASSQRWGAGTEAF
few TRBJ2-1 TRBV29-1 SVVGAGEWNEQF
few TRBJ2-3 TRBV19 ASSTRDRGLPDTQY
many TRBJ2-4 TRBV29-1 SVVENLKNIQY
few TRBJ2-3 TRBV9 ASSVGPSGRARPDTQY
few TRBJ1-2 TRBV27 ASSLEGRGYGYT
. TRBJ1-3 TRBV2 ASSGGRVGNTIY
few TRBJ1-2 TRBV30 AWSVRDWRRGNGYT
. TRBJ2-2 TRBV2 ASSPYGTERNTGELF
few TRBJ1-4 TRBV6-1 ASKSGGGTNEKLF
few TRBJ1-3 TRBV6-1 ASSDGGPPGNTIY
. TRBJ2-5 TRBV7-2 ASSPQTASVQETQY
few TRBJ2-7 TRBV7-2 ASSRQGMGEQY
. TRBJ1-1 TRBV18 ASSSTMLRQGAQSGAF
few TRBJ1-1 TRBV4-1 ASSQGRGGTTF
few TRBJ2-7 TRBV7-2 ASSLQGTGYEQY
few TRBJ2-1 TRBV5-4 ASSSSRLAGGNYNEQF
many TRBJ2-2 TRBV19 ASSIPGLVAGELF
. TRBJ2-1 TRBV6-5 ASNRGAYNEQF
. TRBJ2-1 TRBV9 ASSVAGYNEQF
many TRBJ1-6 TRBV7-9 ASSLVTGIGPLH
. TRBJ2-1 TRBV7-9 ASSPGGRLDEQF
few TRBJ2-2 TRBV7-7 ASSLAFGQASTGELF
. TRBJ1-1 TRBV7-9 ASSLFALPGTDTEAF
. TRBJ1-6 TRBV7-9 ASSRRIQGLGPYTPLH
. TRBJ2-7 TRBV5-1 ASSPTKARLYEQY
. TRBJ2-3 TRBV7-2 ASSWRGSTDTQY
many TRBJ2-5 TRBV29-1 SALDKETQY
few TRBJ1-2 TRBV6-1 ASSTPRRTNYGYT
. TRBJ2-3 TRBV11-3 ASSPPRETLTDTQY
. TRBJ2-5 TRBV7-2 ASSFASGYQETQY
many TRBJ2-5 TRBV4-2 ASSQELGGQETQY
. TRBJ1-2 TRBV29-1 SVAPGTAYGYT
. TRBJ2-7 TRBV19 ASSTGTGGRNEQY
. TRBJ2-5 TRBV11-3 ASSMDEETQY
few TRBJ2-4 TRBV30 AWSVGGVLAKNIQY